This T cell receptor beta chain was sequenced during a study of blood T cell repertoires in COVID-19. Whole-study context: Samples of COVID-19 (acute and convalescent) were obtained from the United States, Italy and Spain. T cells, B-cell-depleted T cells, or PBMCs provided the cDNA or gDNA that served as material.

The CDR3 loop spans 13 amino acids. Germline CDR1 SEHNR, CDR2 FQNEAQ (reference sequence). The V gene lost 5 bases and the J gene lost 3 bases, with 10 bases spanning the gap. Authors' analysis steps: Reference gene primer amplification in the assay estimated nucleated cell counts. Assay used: immunoSEQ multiplex PCR; TCRdb lists only in-frame clones, some missing. V and J calls plus clone size are reproduced from that table; the DNA served to infer D and trimming. This table holds fewer than 250,000 clones, roughly 88% found once. Two negative PCRs, clearance, or symptom resolution characterized the recovered Cohort 3 donors.

The V gene is TRBV7-9, the J gene TRBJ1-2; D may be TRBD1 (5 bases). The receptor was derived from a woman aged 50 to 60 who had recovered from COVID-19. Sequencing used PBMCs or T cells enriched from blood (not recorded which). CDR3 in DNA: TGTGCCAGCAGCGGGCTGGGGCACTATGGCTACACCTTC. It translates to CASSGLGHYGYTF.